Below are 28 T cell receptor beta chains sequenced from a single sample in a study of T cells in Graves' hyperthyroidism and ophthalmopathy (dated by TCRdb to the late 2010s). Library construction relied on multiplex PCR. The data were produced on an Illumina HiSeq 2000. The TCR beta CDR3 regions were amplified from RNA transcripts. A first-round RT-PCR of the TCR CDR3 used the HTBI primer set with the Qiagen OneStep RT-PCR kit. TCRdb passed the public sequencing reads through fastp at Q25 and MiXCR, retaining productive beta sequences. Rows matching on CDR3 protein sequence are summarized as one entry with the most common DNA and genes. In all, the sample holds about 420,000 distinct CDR3 sequences, and around 13% of those were seen once. The ten biggest clones cover approximately 5.3% of the sample. The sample was blood. The receptors come from a woman younger than 35 with Graves' hyperthyroidism.

This clonotype was counted many times. The gene calls are TRBV30 and TRBJ1-1; D remains ambiguous. CDR1 GTSNPN and CDR2 SVGIG come from the germline V gene (reference sequence). V shed 2 bases and J shed 0 bases, with 16 bases lying between them. The CDR3 is 16 residues long. CDR3 DNA sequence: TGTGCCTGGAGTAGTTGGGGAGGCCCGATGAACACTGAAGCTTTCTTT. It translates to CAWSSWGGPMNTEAFF. Full variable domain (outside the CDR3, taken from reference TRBV30 and TRBJ1-1): SQTIHQWPATLVQPVGSPLSLECTVEGTSNPNLYWYRQAAGRGLQLLFYSVGIGQISSEVPQNLSASRPQDRQFILSSKKLLLSDSGFYLCAWSSWGGPMNTEAFFGQGTRLTVV.

This clonotype was found many times. The CDR3 sequence is CASGKTFTDTQYF. CDR3 nucleotides: TGTGCTAGTGGTAAAACTTTCACAGATACGCAGTATTTT. The chain uses TRBV12-5 and TRBJ2-3; D uncertain. The CDR3 is 13 amino acids. V lost 5 bases, J lost 2 bases, and 8 bases lay in between. Germline V lookup: CDR1 LGHNT, CDR2 FRNRAP.

The J gene is TRBJ1-3, the V gene TRBV20-1, with TRBD1 matching over 7 bases. Losses at the gene ends were 0 bases for V and 4 bases for J; bases not matched to a gene: 6. Germline V gene sequence: CDR1 DFQATT, CDR2 SNEGSKA (reference sequence). The CDR3 has 15 residues. CDR3 in DNA: TGCAGTGCTAGAGATCCAGGGGGAACCGGAAACACCATATATTTT. This sequence encodes CSARDPGGTGNTIYF.

In its sample, this clonotype was seen many times. The V call is TRBV7-8, the J call TRBJ2-2, with a possible D match to TRBD2 (6 bases). The CDR3 runs to 17 residues. Trimming cost V 3 bases and J 0 bases, with 14 bases left between them. Germline V gene lookup returns CDR1 SGHVS and CDR2 FQNEAQ. CDR3 coding DNA: TGTGCCAGCAGCTTGAAACCAACGGGAGCGAACACCGGGGAGCTGTTTTTT. It codes for CASSLKPTGANTGELFF.

Written as DNA, the CDR3 is TGCGCCAGCACCGCGGACCCGGCCGATACGCAGTATTTT. The encoded protein is CASTADPADTQYF. The genes are TRBV5-1 and TRBJ2-3; D is unresolved. Trimming cost V 6 bases and J 6 bases, with 14 bases left between them. The germline V gene has CDR1 SGHRS and CDR2 YFSETQ. The CDR3 is 13 residues long.

There are many counts of this clonotype. This chain joins TRBV7-9 and TRBJ2-3; 10 positions agree with TRBD1. The V and J ends lost 6 bases and 6 bases, in that order; junction bases with no gene match: 6. Germline values: CDR1 SEHNR, CDR2 FQNEAQ (reference sequence). The CDR3 is 14 residues long. Here the CDR3 DNA reads TGTGCCAGCAGTCCCGGGACAGGGGCGGATACGCAGTATTTT. It codes for CASSPGTGADTQYF. The whole variable domain, remainder taken from reference TRBV7-9 and TRBJ2-3, is DTGVSQNPRHKITKRGQNVTFRCDPISEHNRLYWYRQTLGQGPEFLTYFQNEAQLEKSRLLSDRFSAERPKGSFSTLEIQRTEQGDSAMYLCASSPGTGADTQYFGPGTRLTVL.

The chain has TRBV30 and TRBJ1-5; 8 bases agree with TRBD1. Germline lookup yields CDR1 GTSNPN and CDR2 SVGIG (reference sequence). This CDR3 is built from 13 residues. V was pared by 4 bases and J by 3 bases, with 2 bases of the junction left unmatched. CDR3 in amino acids: CAWNRGANQPQHF. In DNA, the CDR3 is TGTGCCTGGAACAGGGGGGCCAATCAGCCCCAGCATTTT.

The chain couples TRBV7-2 to TRBJ1-2, with 10 positions matching TRBD1. The CDR3 covers 14 residues. Trimming cost V 1 base and J 8 bases; bases outside gene matches: 4. Germline V gene lookup returns CDR1 SGHTA and CDR2 FQGNSA. The CDR3 loop reads CASSLGQGAPGYTF. For the CDR3, the DNA is TGTGCCAGCAGCTTAGGACAGGGGGCGCCCGGCTACACCTTC.

Ten or more counts support this clonotype. The chain has TRBV5-6 and TRBJ2-1; D is ambiguous. Trimming cost V 0 bases and J 8 bases, with 6 bases left between them. The V gene's germline CDR1 is SGHDT and CDR2 YYEEEE. The CDR3 totals 12 residues. CDR3 amino acids: CASSLEGYEQFF. CDR3 nucleotide sequence: TGTGCCAGCAGCTTGGAAGGGTATGAGCAGTTCTTC.

This clonotype was recorded a few times. The V call is TRBV27, the J call TRBJ2-4, with D perhaps being TRBD1 or TRBD2 (5 bases each). Looked up from germline, CDR1 is MNHEY and CDR2 is SMNVEV (reference sequence). Trimming left V 8 bases short and J 7 bases short, with 21 bases between. The CDR3 spans 15 residues. CDR3 bases: TGTGCCAGCGGCGGTGGGGGTGGGTATGGGAACATTCAGTACTTC. It yields the protein CASGGGGGYGNIQYF.

DNA for the CDR3: TGCGCCAGCAGCCAAGAATTTGGCGCCAGGACTGAAGCTTTCTTT. This gives the protein CASSQEFGARTEAFF. The J gene is TRBJ1-1, the V gene TRBV4-3; D is unresolved. CDR1 and CDR2 (germline): LGHNA, YSLEER. CDR3 length: 15 amino acids. V lost 0 bases and J lost 5, with 13 bases in between.

There are many counts of this clonotype. The genes are TRBV12-3 or TRBV12-4 and TRBJ2-7, with 7 positions matching TRBD2. V shed 3 bases, J shed 3 bases, and the junction held 2 bases outside the gene matches. This CDR3 region has 13 residues. The CDR3 is CASSFREGYEQYF. The CDR3 coding sequence is TGTGCCAGCAGTTTCAGGGAGGGCTACGAGCAGTACTTC.

Worth noting for this clonotype: Possible read error: a much larger clone is one base away. The rearrangement uses TRBV20-1 and TRBJ1-1; weak D call: TRBD1 (5 bases). CDR1 is DFQATT, CDR2 SNEGSKA, per germline (reference sequence). CDR3 size: 13 residues. V was cut by 6 bases and J by 5 bases, with 16 bases left in between. CDR3 DNA sequence: TGCAGTGCCCCGAAACAGGAAGGAACTGAAGCTTTCTTT. Amino acid sequence: CSAPKQEGTEAFF.

This chain uses TRBV30 with TRBJ2-7; D assignment may be TRBD1 or TRBD2 (5 bases each). The V gene's germline CDR1 is GTSNPN and CDR2 SVGIG (reference sequence). This CDR3 comprises 12 residues. Deletions cut 8 bases from V and 3 bases from J, with 14 bases between. CDR3 loop: CAGTRLGYEQYF. In DNA form, the CDR3 reads TGTGCCGGGACCAGACTGGGCTACGAGCAGTACTTC.

This clonotype was seen many times. The CDR3 DNA sequence: TGTGCCTGGAGTGTACAAGGGAGATACAATGAGCAGTTCTTC. The encoded protein is CAWSVQGRYNEQFF. V gene TRBV30 combines with J gene TRBJ2-1; maybe TRBD2 (5 bases). This CDR3 contains 14 residues. CDR1 and CDR2 (germline): GTSNPN, SVGIG (reference sequence). V gave up 0 bases and J gave up 4 bases, with 10 bases separating them.

The chain has TRBV6-1 and TRBJ1-5, with a tentative D call TRBD1 (6 bases). There are 16 residues in the CDR3. The V gene lost 2 bases and the J gene lost 7 bases, with 18 bases spanning the gap. The germline V gene encodes CDR1 MNHNS and CDR2 SASEGT. The CDR3 nucleotides are TGTGCCAGCAGTGAACCTGGACAGCCCTTTGGGCAGCCCCAGCATTTT. Translating gives CASSEPGQPFGQPQHF.

J is TRBJ2-1 and V is TRBV10-1; 9 nucleotides agree with TRBD1. Losses at the gene ends were 4 bases for V and 7 bases for J; bases not matched to a gene: 11. Looked up from germline, CDR1 is WNHNN and CDR2 is SYGVQD (reference sequence). The CDR3 loop spans 16 amino acids. CDR3 sequence reads: CASSGAQGAFENEQFF. The CDR3 DNA reads as TGCGCCAGCAGTGGGGCACAGGGGGCTTTCGAGAATGAGCAGTTCTTC.

The chain carries TRBV7-9 and TRBJ2-3; unclear D gene. Germline-derived CDR1 and CDR2 are SEHNR and FQNEAQ (reference sequence). Trimming removed 8 bases from V and 0 bases from J, with 9 bases in between. The CDR3 runs to 13 residues. CDR3 DNA: TGTGCCAGCGACGTGGGCAGCACAGATACGCAGTATTTT. It encodes CASDVGSTDTQYF. Based on the CDR3 plus reference TRBV7-9 and TRBJ2-3, the full variable domain is DTGVSQNPRHKITKRGQNVTFRCDPISEHNRLYWYRQTLGQGPEFLTYFQNEAQLEKSRLLSDRFSAERPKGSFSTLEIQRTEQGDSAMYLCASDVGSTDTQYFGPGTRLTVL.

This clonotype was counted ten times or more. The chain links TRBV7-2 to TRBJ2-7; D is unclear. From germline, CDR1 is SGHTA and CDR2 FQGNSA. The V and J ends lost 1 base and 3 bases respectively, with 10 bases between them. CDR3 length: 14 residues. This chain's CDR3 is CASSLGGTRYEQYF. Written as DNA, the CDR3 is TGTGCCAGCAGCTTAGGCGGCACGCGCTACGAGCAGTACTTC.

This clonotype was recorded many times. V and J are TRBV7-9 and TRBJ1-5; TRBD1 matches 9 bases. The CDR3 runs to 17 residues. Germline loops: CDR1 SEHNR, CDR2 FQNEAQ (reference sequence). V gave up 5 bases and J gave up 1 base; unmatched junction bases: 9. CDR3 sequence (DNA): TGTGCCAGCAGCAAAATCCAACAGGGGGCAAGCAATCAGCCCCAGCATTTT. Amino acids: CASSKIQQGASNQPQHF. The complete variable domain, with remaining parts taken from reference TRBV7-9 and TRBJ1-5, reads DTGVSQNPRHKITKRGQNVTFRCDPISEHNRLYWYRQTLGQGPEFLTYFQNEAQLEKSRLLSDRFSAERPKGSFSTLEIQRTEQGDSAMYLCASSKIQQGASNQPQHFGDGTRLSIL.

This clonotype was seen at least ten times. V and J are TRBV5-5 and TRBJ1-2; 7 bases map to TRBD1. The CDR3 extends over 13 amino acids. The V and J ends lost 0 bases and 9 bases, in that order; junction bases with no gene match: 5. CDR1 and CDR2 from the germline V gene are SGHKS and YYEKEE (reference sequence). CDR3 sequence reads: CASSLEDRRSYTF. The CDR3 DNA follows: TGTGCCAGCAGCTTGGAGGACAGGCGGAGCTACACCTTC.

This clonotype was counted at least ten times. The chain links TRBV2 to TRBJ2-7; maybe TRBD1 (5 bases). CDR3 length: 12 residues. Germline CDR1 and CDR2: SNHLY and FYNNEI. V was pared by 7 bases and J by 6 bases, with 13 bases between. The CDR3 DNA reads as TGTGCCAGCACTTCAGGGAAGCGCGAGCAGTACTTC. Amino acids: CASTSGKREQYF.

This clonotype was counted at least ten times. V and J are TRBV12-3 or TRBV12-4 and TRBJ1-5; a possible D gene is TRBD1 (6 bases). V was pared by 4 bases and J by 6 bases, with 16 bases between. The CDR3 is 15 residues long. The CDR3 DNA sequence: TGTGCCAGCAGTTCTCGGGGGCGCATTGGTCAGCCCCAGCATTTT. Protein product: CASSSRGRIGQPQHF.

This clonotype has ten or more counts. The genes are TRBV20-1 and TRBJ2-7; D tentatively reads TRBD1 or TRBD2 (6 bases each). CDR3 length: 17 residues. V dropped 1 base and J dropped 1 base, with 20 bases sitting between them. Germline CDR1 reads DFQATT; CDR2 reads SNEGSKA (reference sequence). In nucleotides, the CDR3 is TGCAGTGCTAGAGTGGGGGCCGGGGGAGTCGGATCCTACGAGCAGTACTTC. It codes for CSARVGAGGVGSYEQYF.

This clonotype was seen a handful of times. This rearrangement joins TRBV6-2 or TRBV6-3 to TRBJ1-1, with a weak D call TRBD1 (6 bases). Germline V gene sequence: CDR1 MNHEY, CDR2 SVGEGT. The V gene lost 8 bases and the J gene lost 1 base, with 14 bases spanning the gap. This CDR3 is built from 14 residues. The CDR3 DNA follows: TGTGCCAGCGGTCACAGGGTCGCGAACACTGAAGCTTTCTTT. It codes for CASGHRVANTEAFF.

Ten or more counts support this clonotype. V and J are TRBV10-2 and TRBJ2-5; 9 bases align to TRBD2. V was clipped by 7 bases and J by 2 bases; unmatched bases: 8. From germline, CDR1 is WSHSY and CDR2 SAAADI. The CDR3 totals 15 residues. The CDR3 loop is CASKPGLAGQETQYF. The CDR3 nucleotides are TGCGCCAGCAAGCCCGGGCTAGCGGGACAAGAGACCCAGTACTTC.

This clonotype was recorded many times. The V call is TRBV18, the J call TRBJ2-1; 12 bases agree with TRBD2. The germline gives CDR1 KGHSH, CDR2 LQKENI. This CDR3 comprises 15 residues. With V trimmed by 4 bases and J by 5 bases, 3 bases remained unmatched. CDR3 sequence (DNA): TGTGCCAGCTCACGGACTAGCGGGGACAACAATGAGCAGTTCTTC. Amino acid sequence: CASSRTSGDNNEQFF.

The table lists this clonotype with many counts. This chain joins TRBV12-5 and TRBJ1-6; maybe TRBD1 (6 bases). Germline-derived CDR1 and CDR2 are LGHNT and FRNRAP. This CDR3 spans 14 amino acids. V was pared by 7 bases and J by 2 bases, with 9 bases between. CDR3 sequence reads: CASAGDTYNSPLHF. Here the CDR3 DNA reads TGTGCTAGTGCCGGGGACACCTATAATTCACCCCTCCACTTT.